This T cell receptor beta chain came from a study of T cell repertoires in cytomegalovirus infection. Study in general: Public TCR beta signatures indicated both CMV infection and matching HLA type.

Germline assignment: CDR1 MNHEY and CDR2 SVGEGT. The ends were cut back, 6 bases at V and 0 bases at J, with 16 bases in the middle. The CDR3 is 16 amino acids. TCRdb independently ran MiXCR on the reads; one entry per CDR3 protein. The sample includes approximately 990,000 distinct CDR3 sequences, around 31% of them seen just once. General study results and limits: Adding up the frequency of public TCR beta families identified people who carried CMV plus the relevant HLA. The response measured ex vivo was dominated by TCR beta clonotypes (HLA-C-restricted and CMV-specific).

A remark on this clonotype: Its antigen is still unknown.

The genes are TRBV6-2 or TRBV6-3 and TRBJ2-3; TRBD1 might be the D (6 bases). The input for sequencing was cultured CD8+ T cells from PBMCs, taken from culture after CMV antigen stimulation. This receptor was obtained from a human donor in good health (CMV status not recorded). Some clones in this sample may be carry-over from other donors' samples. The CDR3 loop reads CASSLMAQGSTDTQYF. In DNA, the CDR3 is TGTGCCAGCAGCCTGATGGCGCAGGGGAGCACAGATACGCAGTATTTT.